Listed here are 11 T cell receptor beta chains from one sample, sequenced in a study of chemoradiotherapy in HPV16-positive cancers. The table came from immunoSEQ multiplex PCR; TCRdb's copy has only in-frame clones and leaves some out. The sample consists of some 2,600 clones, roughly four fifths of them appearing once. Sample collection was performed from a patient who underwent chemoradiotherapy. The receptors were sampled from a human donor with HPV-associated anogenital cancer.

This rearrangement joins TRBV4-1 to TRBJ2-7; 8 bases fit TRBD1. Germline values: CDR1 MGHRA, CDR2 YSYEKL. This CDR3 contains 14 residues. Germline trimming cut 0 bases from V and 7 bases from J; bases unmatched to any gene: 5. In DNA, the CDR3 is TGCGCCAGCAGCCAAGAGATAACAGGGGGGGAGCAGTACTTC. This translates into CASSQEITGGEQYF.

The V and J genes are TRBV2 and TRBJ1-3; 7 bases are a match to TRBD1. V trimming: 9 bases; J trimming: 2 bases; junction bases outside the gene matches: 7. Germline-derived CDR1 and CDR2 are SNHLY and FYNNEI. This CDR3 spans 14 amino acids. Here the CDR3 DNA reads TGTGCCAGTAAAGGACAGGTTACTGGAAACACCATATATTTT. Protein sequence: CASKGQVTGNTIYF.

This clone was picked up a small number of times. The chain links TRBV5-4 to TRBJ2-7; 10 bases match TRBD2. Germline V gene lookup returns CDR1 SGHNT and CDR2 YYREEE (reference sequence). V was pared by 0 bases and J by 7 bases, with 7 bases of the junction left unmatched. CDR3 length: 15 amino acids. The CDR3 loop reads CASSLEASGRGEQYF. CDR3 bases: TGTGCCAGCAGCTTGGAGGCCAGCGGGAGGGGTGAGCAGTACTTC.

The table lists this clone with a count of one. This chain joins TRBV10-2 and TRBJ2-5, with D maybe TRBD1 (6 bases). This CDR3 contains 11 residues. V lost 5 bases to trimming and J lost 5 bases, with 6 bases between them. Germline CDR1 and CDR2: WSHSY and SAAADI. The CDR3 bases are TGCGCCAGCAGTCAGGGGGAGACCCAGTACTTC. The encoded protein is CASSQGETQYF.

The V call is TRBV28, the J call TRBJ1-5, with D possibly matching TRBD1 (6 bases). Trimming removed 10 bases from V and 1 base from J, with 17 bases in between. This CDR3 has 15 residues. Germline loops: CDR1 MDHEN, CDR2 SYDVKM. The CDR3 loop is CATKRGGWSNQPQHF. The CDR3 bases are TGTGCCACCAAGCGGGGGGGCTGGAGCAATCAGCCCCAGCATTTT. The complete variable domain, with remaining parts taken from reference TRBV28 and TRBJ1-5, reads DVKVTQSSRYLVKRTGEKVFLECVQDMDHENMFWYRQDPGLGLRLIYFSYDVKMKEKGDIPEGYSVSREKKERFSLILESASTNQTSMYLCATKRGGWSNQPQHFGDGTRLSIL.

In DNA, the CDR3 is TGTGCCAGCAGCCGAGGCGGGACAGGGAGATTTATCCAGCATTTT. This encodes CASSRGGTGRFIQHF. The V call is TRBV5-8, the J call TRBJ1-5, with TRBD1 matching over 9 bases. Germline values: CDR1 SGHTS, CDR2 YDEGEE. There are 15 residues in the CDR3. Trimming removed 4 bases from V and 12 bases from J; junction bases left unmatched: 14.

This clone occurred once. This chain uses TRBV18 with TRBJ2-1, with 9 bases fitting TRBD1. This CDR3 is built from 16 residues. V lost 4 bases to trimming and J lost 2 bases; unmatched junction nucleotides: 6. Per the germline V gene, CDR1 is KGHSH and CDR2 is LQKENI. This CDR3 reads CASSQVRTGAYNEQFF. CDR3 bases: TGTGCCAGCTCACAAGTTCGGACAGGGGCCTACAATGAGCAGTTCTTC. Full variable domain (rest looked up from reference TRBV18 and TRBJ2-1): NAGVMQNPRHLVRRRGQEARLRCSPMKGHSHVYWYRQLPEEGLKFMVYLQKENIIDESGMPKERFSAEFPKEGPSILRIQQVVRGDSAAYFCASSQVRTGAYNEQFFGPGTRLTVL.

The chain carries TRBV9 and TRBJ2-2; no clear D gene. From germline, CDR1 is SGDLS and CDR2 YYNGEE. The CDR3 is 14 amino acids. V shed 6 bases and J shed 0 bases, with 9 bases lying between them. The CDR3 sequence is CASTSSANTGELFF. The DNA for the CDR3 is TGTGCCAGCACCTCCAGCGCGAACACCGGGGAGCTGTTTTTT. Full variable domain (remainder filled in from reference TRBV9 and TRBJ2-2): DSGVTQTPKHLITATGQRVTLRCSPRSGDLSVYWYQQSLDQGLQFLIQYYNGEERAKGNILERFSAQQFPDLHSELNLSSLELGDSALYFCASTSSANTGELFFGEGSRLTVL.

The chain couples TRBV7-3 to TRBJ2-1; 15 bases line up with TRBD2. The CDR3 contains 16 residues. J lost 10 bases, V lost 5 bases, and 9 bases had no gene match. Germline V gene sequence: CDR1 SGHTA, CDR2 FQGTGA. Here the CDR3 DNA reads TGTGCCAGCAGCCCCTGGACTAGCGGGGGGGCCCGGGAGCAGTTCTTC. This sequence encodes CASSPWTSGGAREQFF.

In nucleotides, the CDR3 is TGTGCCAGTAGTGCGAATGGGGGGGCCTTGTATGGCTACACCTTC. Its translation: CASSANGGALYGYTF. The chain combines TRBV19 with TRBJ1-2; D is perhaps TRBD1 (6 bases). The V end was cut by 5 bases, the J end by 5 bases, with 18 bases between. The germline V gene encodes CDR1 LNHDA and CDR2 SQIVND (reference sequence). The CDR3 has 15 residues.

The V gene is TRBV5-1, the J gene TRBJ2-2; no reliable D call. CDR1 and CDR2 from the germline V gene are SGHRS and YFSETQ. V was trimmed by 6 bases and J by 2 bases, leaving 11 bases between them. This CDR3 comprises 14 residues. The CDR3 sequence is CASILESNTGELFF. DNA for the CDR3: TGCGCCAGCATACTTGAGAGTAACACCGGGGAGCTGTTTTTT.